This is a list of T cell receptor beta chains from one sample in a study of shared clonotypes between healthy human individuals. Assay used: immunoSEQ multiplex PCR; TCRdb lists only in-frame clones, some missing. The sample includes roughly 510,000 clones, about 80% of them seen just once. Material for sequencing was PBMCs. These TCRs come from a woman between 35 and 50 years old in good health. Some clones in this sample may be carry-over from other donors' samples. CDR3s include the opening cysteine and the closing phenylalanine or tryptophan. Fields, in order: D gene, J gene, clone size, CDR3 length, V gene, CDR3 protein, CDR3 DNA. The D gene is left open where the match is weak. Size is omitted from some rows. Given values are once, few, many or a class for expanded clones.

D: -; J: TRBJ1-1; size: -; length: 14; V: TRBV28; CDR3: CASRQGRSDTEAFF; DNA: TGTGCCAGCAGGCAGGGGAGAAGCGACACTGAAGCTTTCTTT
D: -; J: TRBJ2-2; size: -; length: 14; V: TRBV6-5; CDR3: CASSSAGSGGELFF; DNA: TGTGCCAGCAGTTCCGCCGGGTCGGGCGGGGAGCTGTTTTTT
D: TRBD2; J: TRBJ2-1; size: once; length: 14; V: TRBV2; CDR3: CASSGTGGRPEQFF; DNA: TGTGCCAGCAGTGGAACGGGAGGGAGGCCTGAGCAGTTCTTC
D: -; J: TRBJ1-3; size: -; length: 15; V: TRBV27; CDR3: CASRPLQGLGNTIYF; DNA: TGTGCCAGCAGGCCATTACAGGGACTTGGAAACACCATATATTTT
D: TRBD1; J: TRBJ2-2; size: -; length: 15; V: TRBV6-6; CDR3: CASSGQGGVTGELFF; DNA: TGTGCCAGCAGCGGACAGGGGGGTGTCACCGGGGAGCTGTTTTTT
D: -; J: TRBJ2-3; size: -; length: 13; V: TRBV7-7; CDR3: CASSGGGEDTQYF; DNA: TGTGCCAGCAGCGGAGGAGGGGAAGATACGCAGTATTTT
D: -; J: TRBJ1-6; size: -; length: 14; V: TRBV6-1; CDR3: CASSELQGNSPLHF; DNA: TGTGCCAGCAGTGAATTACAGGGAAATTCACCCCTCCACTTT
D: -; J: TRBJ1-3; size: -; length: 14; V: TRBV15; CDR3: CATKDRAYGNTIYF; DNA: TGTGCCACCAAAGACAGAGCTTATGGAAACACCATATATTTT
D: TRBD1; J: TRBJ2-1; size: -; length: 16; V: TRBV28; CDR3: CASSPHTGDSYNEQFF; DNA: TGTGCCAGCAGCCCACATACAGGGGATTCCTACAATGAGCAGTTCTTC
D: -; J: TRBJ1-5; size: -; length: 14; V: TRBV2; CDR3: CASREDFSNQPQHF; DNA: TGTGCCAGCAGAGAGGACTTTAGCAATCAGCCCCAGCATTTT
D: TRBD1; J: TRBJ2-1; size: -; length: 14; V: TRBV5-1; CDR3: CASRQGVTYNEQFF; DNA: TGCGCCAGCAGGCAGGGGGTTACGTACAATGAGCAGTTCTTC
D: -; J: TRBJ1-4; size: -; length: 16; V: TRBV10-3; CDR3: CAISNSQGTTNEKLFF; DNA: TGTGCCATCAGCAACTCACAGGGAACAACTAATGAAAAACTGTTTTTT
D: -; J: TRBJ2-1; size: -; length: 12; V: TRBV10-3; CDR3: CAISERGLGQFF; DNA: TGTGCCATCAGTGAGCGTGGGTTGGGGCAGTTCTTC
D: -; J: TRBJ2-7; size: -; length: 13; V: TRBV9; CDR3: CASSVATGYEQYF; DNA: TGTGCCAGCAGCGTAGCTACGGGGTACGAGCAGTACTTC
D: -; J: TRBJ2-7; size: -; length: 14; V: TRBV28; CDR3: CASSPRDTSYEQYF; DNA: TGTGCCAGCAGTCCCCGGGACACCTCCTACGAGCAGTACTTC
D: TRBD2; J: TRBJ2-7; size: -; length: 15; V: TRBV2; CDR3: CASSERLAATYEQYF; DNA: TGTGCCAGCAGTGAAAGGCTAGCGGCCACCTACGAGCAGTACTTC
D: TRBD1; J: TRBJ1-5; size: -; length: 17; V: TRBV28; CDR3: CASSEPGQGHSNQPQHF; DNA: TGTGCCAGCAGTGAACCGGGACAGGGCCATAGCAATCAGCCCCAGCATTTT
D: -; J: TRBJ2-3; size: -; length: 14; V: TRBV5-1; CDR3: CASSPGAHTDTQYF; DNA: TGCGCCAGCAGCCCGGGGGCCCACACAGATACGCAGTATTTT
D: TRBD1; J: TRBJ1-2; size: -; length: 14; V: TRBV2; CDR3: CASRGTGRLYGYTF; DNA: TGTGCCAGCAGGGGGACAGGGAGATTATATGGCTACACCTTC
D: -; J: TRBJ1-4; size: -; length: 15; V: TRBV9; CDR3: CASSVGGRRNEKLFF; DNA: TGTGCCAGCAGCGTAGGGGGACGGAGAAATGAAAAACTGTTTTTT
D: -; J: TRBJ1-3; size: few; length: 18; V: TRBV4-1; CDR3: CASSQGLFQRSSGNTIYF; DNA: TGCGCCAGCAGCCAAGGATTATTTCAAAGAAGCTCTGGAAACACCATATATTTT
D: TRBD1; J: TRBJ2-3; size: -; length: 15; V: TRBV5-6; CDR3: CASSPRTGGRGTQYF; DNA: TGTGCCAGCAGCCCACGAACAGGGGGCCGAGGTACGCAGTATTTT
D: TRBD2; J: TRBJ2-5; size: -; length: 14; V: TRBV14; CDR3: CASSHLDGRETQYF; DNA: TGTGCCAGCAGCCATCTTGACGGGAGGGAGACCCAGTACTTC
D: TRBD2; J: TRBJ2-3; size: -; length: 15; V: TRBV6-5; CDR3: CASSSIAGATDTQYF; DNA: TGTGCCAGCAGTAGCATAGCGGGAGCCACAGATACGCAGTATTTT
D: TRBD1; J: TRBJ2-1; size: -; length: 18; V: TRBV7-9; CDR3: CASSLVLRGRRSYNEQFF; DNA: TGTGCCAGCAGCTTAGTCCTCAGGGGGCGACGGTCCTACAATGAGCAGTTCTTC
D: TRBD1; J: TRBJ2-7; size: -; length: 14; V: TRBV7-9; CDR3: CASSLEGQAYEQYF; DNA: TGTGCCAGCAGCTTAGAGGGACAGGCCTACGAGCAGTACTTC
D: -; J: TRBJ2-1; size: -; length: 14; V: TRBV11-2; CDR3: CASSQSSDSNGQFF; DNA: TGTGCCAGCAGCCAATCGTCGGACTCCAACGGGCAGTTCTTC
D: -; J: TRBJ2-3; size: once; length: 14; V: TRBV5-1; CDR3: CASSLAGSTDTQYF; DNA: TGCGCCAGCAGCTTGGCGGGGTCCACAGATACGCAGTATTTT
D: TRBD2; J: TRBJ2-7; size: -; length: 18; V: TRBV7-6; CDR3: CASSLAGLAGGSSYEQYF; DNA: TGTGCCAGCAGCTTAGCGGGACTAGCGGGAGGGAGCTCCTACGAGCAGTACTTC
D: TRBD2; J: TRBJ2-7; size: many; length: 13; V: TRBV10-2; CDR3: CASRVAGSNEQYF; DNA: TGCGCCAGCCGTGTAGCGGGAAGCAACGAGCAGTACTTC
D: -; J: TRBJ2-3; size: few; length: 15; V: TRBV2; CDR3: CASSEEARGTDTQYF; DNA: TGTGCCAGCAGTGAAGAGGCCAGGGGCACAGATACGCAGTATTTT
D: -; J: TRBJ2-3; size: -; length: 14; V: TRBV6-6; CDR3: CASSYGAEGLGQYF; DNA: TGTGCCAGCAGTTACGGGGCGGAGGGATTGGGGCAGTATTTT
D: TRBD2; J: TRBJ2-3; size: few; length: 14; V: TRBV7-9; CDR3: CASLGLASTDTQYF; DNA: TGTGCCAGTCTCGGACTAGCGAGCACAGATACGCAGTATTTT
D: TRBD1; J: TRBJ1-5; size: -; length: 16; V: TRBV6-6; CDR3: CASRLPGQGFNQPQHF; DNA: TGTGCCAGCAGACTACCGGGACAGGGATTCAATCAGCCCCAGCATTTT
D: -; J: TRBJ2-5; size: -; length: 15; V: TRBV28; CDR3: CASSFVVDLQETQYF; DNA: TGTGCCAGCAGTTTTGTTGTCGACCTCCAAGAGACCCAGTACTTC
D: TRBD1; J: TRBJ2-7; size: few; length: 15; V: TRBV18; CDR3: CASSLRGTGEYEQYF; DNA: TGTGCCAGCTCACTCCGAGGGACAGGGGAATACGAGCAGTACTTC